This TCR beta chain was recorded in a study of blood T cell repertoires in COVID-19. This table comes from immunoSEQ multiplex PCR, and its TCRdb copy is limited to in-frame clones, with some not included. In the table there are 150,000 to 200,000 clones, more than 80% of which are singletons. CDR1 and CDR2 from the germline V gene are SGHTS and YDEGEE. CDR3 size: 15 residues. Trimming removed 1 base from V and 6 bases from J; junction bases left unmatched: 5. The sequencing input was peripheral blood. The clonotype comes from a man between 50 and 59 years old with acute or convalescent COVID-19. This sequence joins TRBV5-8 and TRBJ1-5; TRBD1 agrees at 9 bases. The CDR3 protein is CASSLMTGGVQPQHF. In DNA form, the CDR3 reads TGTGCCAGCAGCTTGATGACAGGGGGAGTTCAGCCCCAGCATTTT.